A selection of T cell receptor beta chains follows, all from one sample in a study of regulatory T cells in long-lasting Graves disease. TCRdb re-called the multiplex PCR reads with MiXCR, one entry per CDR3 protein. Of around 430,000 distinct CDR3 sequences in the sample, around a fifth were seen once. The specimen was peripheral blood mononuclear cells (PBMCs), collected when the disease was refractory, from a patient treated with antithyroid drugs. Receptors were obtained from a female donor with Graves disease. Both conserved end residues are part of each CDR3. A D gene is named only where the DNA matches it firmly. Clone size is shown for a subset of rows, as once, few, many or a class of expanded clone.

abundance	d_gene	j_gene	v_gene	CDR3nt	CDR3aa
.	.	TRBJ2-7	TRBV7-2	TGTGCCAGCAGACTCCGGGGGCGGCCCGCCTACGAGCAGTACTTC	CASRLRGRPAYEQYF
few	.	TRBJ1-3	TRBV10-3	TGTGCCATCTCCGACAGTCGAACTGGAAACACCATATATTTT	CAISDSRTGNTIYF
few	.	TRBJ1-3	TRBV9	TGTGCCAGCAGCTCCACGATAGCTGGAAACACCATATATTTT	CASSSTIAGNTIYF
.	.	TRBJ2-5	TRBV7-2	TGTGCCAATACCGGGGGTTTTGCAGAGACCCAGTACTTC	CANTGGFAETQYF
few	.	TRBJ1-6	TRBV6-2/TRBV6-3	TGTGCCAGCAGTCCTCTCCCAGGACGGGATAATTCACCCCTCCACTTT	CASSPLPGRDNSPLHF
many	TRBD2	TRBJ2-7	TRBV20-1	TGCAGTGCCAACCTAGGAGCGGGGCCCTACGAGCAGTACTTC	CSANLGAGPYEQYF
.	.	TRBJ2-7	TRBV3-1	TGTGCCAGCAGCCAAGATCTACGGACTTCCAAAAACGAGCAGTACTTC	CASSQDLRTSKNEQYF
once	.	TRBJ2-3	TRBV12-5	TGTGCTAGTGGTTTGATAGACACCCAAGACACAGATACGCAGTATTTT	CASGLIDTQDTDTQYF
many	.	TRBJ1-1	TRBV28	TGTGCCAGCAGTGCTGTGCGCACTGAAGCTTTCTTT	CASSAVRTEAFF
.	.	TRBJ2-7	TRBV28	TGTGCCAGCGTCAAAACGGGCGGTGAGACCTACGAGCAGTACTTC	CASVKTGGETYEQYF
.	.	TRBJ2-3	TRBV5-1	TGCGCCAGCAGCGAACACCCCGCGAGGACAGATACGCAGTATTTT	CASSEHPARTDTQYF
many	.	TRBJ2-5	TRBV9	TGTGCCAGCAGCTTAGGGACCGTTTTCCAAGAGACCCAGTACTTC	CASSLGTVFQETQYF
few	.	TRBJ2-5	TRBV3-1	TGTGCCAGCAGCCAAGCCGGGAACGGAGAGACCCAGTACTTC	CASSQAGNGETQYF
.	.	TRBJ2-7	TRBV29-1	TGCAGCGTCGGATTTAACAGGGGGGGGACGTCAGGGGAGCAGTACTTC	CSVGFNRGGTSGEQYF
few	.	TRBJ2-7	TRBV5-6	TGTGCCAGCAGCTTACCACGGGACAACTACGAGCAGTACTTC	CASSLPRDNYEQYF
few	.	TRBJ1-5	TRBV27	TGTGCCAGCACCGACTACGGGCCAGGACAGAATCAGCCCCAGCATTTT	CASTDYGPGQNQPQHF
.	.	TRBJ2-1	TRBV6-2/TRBV6-3	TGTGCCAGCAGTTACACTGGTGAGCAGTTCTTC	CASSYTGEQFF